The source of this TCR beta chain is a study of blood T cell repertoires in COVID-19. In Cohort 3, a recovered donor had either two negative PCRs, clearance, or symptom resolution. Method: immunoSEQ multiplex PCR; TCRdb's copy keeps in-frame clones and lacks some. The table records fewer than 200,000 clones, about 90% of them present only once. What was sequenced was PBMCs or T cells enriched from blood (not recorded which). The sequence derives from a woman aged 18 to 35 who had recovered from COVID-19.

CDR3 amino acids: CASSLNLLGQGVEQYF. CDR3 in DNA: TGTGCCAGCAGTCTCAACCTACTAGGACAGGGCGTCGAGCAGTACTTC. The V call is TRBV28, the J call TRBJ2-7; 8 positions agree with TRBD1. The CDR3 runs to 16 residues. V gave up 5 bases and J gave up 6 bases; unmatched junction bases: 15. Germline assignment: CDR1 MDHEN and CDR2 SYDVKM. Variable domain in full (rest from reference TRBV28 and TRBJ2-7): DVKVTQSSRYLVKRTGEKVFLECVQDMDHENMFWYRQDPGLGLRLIYFSYDVKMKEKGDIPEGYSVSREKKERFSLILESASTNQTSMYLCASSLNLLGQGVEQYFGPGTRLTVT.